This TCR beta chain originates from a study of cytomegalovirus exposure and HLA in healthy donors. With 60 Vbeta and 13 Jbeta primers, the PCR was carried out. Assay: immunoSEQ multiplex PCR; the TCRdb copy retains only in-frame clones and omits some. The sample lists fewer than 180,000 clones, about four fifths seen once, with about 5.9% in the top ten. Trimming took 7 bases from V and 7 from J; bases not matched to a gene: 2. Per the germline V gene, CDR1 is MNHEY and CDR2 is SVGAGI. The CDR3 totals 11 residues. Sequencing was performed on PBMCs. This TCR was recovered from a man in his fifties in good health and CMV-seropositive. V and J are TRBV6-5 and TRBJ2-7, with 9 bases that match TRBD1. The CDR3 loop is CASNRGREQYF. As DNA, the CDR3 is TGTGCCAGCAACAGGGGGCGTGAGCAGTACTTC.